These 9 T cell receptor beta chains share one sample of origin, sequenced in a study of blood T cell repertoires in COVID-19. Assay used: immunoSEQ multiplex PCR; TCRdb lists only in-frame clones, some missing. The sample carries approximately 200,000 clones, about 86% recorded once. Sequenced sample: peripheral blood. The receptors originated from a woman aged 45-60 years with acute or convalescent COVID-19.

The chain uses TRBV12-5 and TRBJ2-1; 9 bases align to TRBD1. The germline CDR1 and CDR2 sequences are LGHNT and FRNRAP. The CDR3 extends over 16 amino acids. The junction had 6 bases not matched to a gene; V was cut back by 6 bases and J by 0 bases. In nucleotides, the CDR3 is TGTGCTAGTGGCCCTGGACAGGGGAGCTCCTACAATGAGCAGTTCTTC. It is translated as CASGPGQGSSYNEQFF.

The V gene is TRBV29-1, the J gene TRBJ2-1; TRBD2 matches 12 bases. The CDR3 is 13 amino acids. Per germline, CDR1 SQVTM and CDR2 ANQGSEA. With V trimmed by 6 bases and J by 9 bases, 6 bases remained unmatched. In DNA, the CDR3 is TGCAGCGTCTCTAGCGGGGGGGCGGTTGAGCAGTTCTTC. It specifies CSVSSGGAVEQFF.

This clone was observed a few times. The chain carries TRBV9 and TRBJ1-1, with unresolved D. Trimming stripped 0 bases from V and 4 bases from J, with 10 bases between. Germline V CDR1 and CDR2: SGDLS, YYNGEE. The CDR3 is 14 residues long. As DNA, the CDR3 is TGTGCCAGCAGCGTAGCGGCTTCGGGCACTGAAGCTTTCTTT. This encodes CASSVAASGTEAFF.

V and J are TRBV20-1 and TRBJ2-7; 8 nucleotides match TRBD1. Germline V gives CDR1 DFQATT, CDR2 SNEGSKA (reference sequence). Trimming cost V 3 bases and J 3 bases; bases outside gene matches: 13. The CDR3 runs 16 residues. The CDR3 DNA reads TGCAGTGCTAGTCTTCCACCCCGGACAGGGAACTACGAGCAGTACTTC. It yields the protein CSASLPPRTGNYEQYF.

The chain links TRBV3-1 (or the pseudogene TRBV3-2) to TRBJ2-7; weak D call: TRBD1 (6 bases). V was shortened by 7 bases and J by 2 bases, with 15 bases between the two germline ends. Germline V CDR1 and CDR2: LGHDT, YNNKEL (reference sequence). The CDR3 consists of 14 residues. The CDR3 bases are TGTGCCAGCAAGGGTACAGGGCTTCCCTACGAGCAGTACTTC. Translated, it gives CASKGTGLPYEQYF.

The V gene is TRBV9, the J gene TRBJ2-1; 8 bases are shared with TRBD2. Trimming removed 0 bases from V and 8 bases from J; junction bases left unmatched: 7. Per germline, CDR1 SGDLS and CDR2 YYNGEE. The CDR3 is 15 amino acids. This CDR3 is CASSVEVAGRYEQFF. In DNA, the CDR3 is TGTGCCAGCAGCGTAGAAGTAGCGGGACGGTATGAGCAGTTCTTC.

V gene TRBV7-3 combines with J gene TRBJ2-2; tentatively, D is TRBD2 (6 bases). Trimming took off 4 bases at V and 2 bases at J, with 17 bases between the two ends. Germline V gene sequence: CDR1 SGHTA, CDR2 FQGTGA. The CDR3 has 17 residues. The CDR3 sequence is CASSSPLGGDNTGELFF. In nucleotides, the CDR3 is TGTGCCAGCAGCTCCCCTCTCGGGGGAGATAACACCGGGGAGCTGTTTTTT.

This chain links TRBV5-4 with TRBJ1-5, with TRBD1 matching 7 bases. V shed 0 bases, J shed 3 bases, and the junction held 3 bases outside the gene matches. The CDR3 contains 15 residues. Germline CDR1 and CDR2: SGHNT and YYREEE (reference sequence). In nucleotides, the CDR3 is TGTGCCAGCAGCTTGGGTGGGACAGTCAATCAGCCCCAGCATTTT. Amino acids: CASSLGGTVNQPQHF.

The chain uses TRBV3-1 (or the pseudogene TRBV3-2) and TRBJ2-1; no reliable D call. This CDR3 spans 12 amino acids. Looked up from germline, CDR1 is LGHDT and CDR2 is YNNKEL (reference sequence). Trimming left V 0 bases short and J 12 bases short, with 9 bases between. Here the CDR3 reads CASSQDYRGQFF. CDR3 DNA: TGTGCCAGCAGCCAAGATTACCGCGGGCAGTTCTTC.